This T cell receptor beta chain was documented in a study of T cells in Graves' hyperthyroidism and ophthalmopathy. V was pared by 4 bases and J by 0 bases, with 6 bases of the junction left unmatched. CDR1 is SGHAT and CDR2 is FQDESV in the germline V gene (reference sequence). The CDR3 sequence is 16 residues long. The table lists this clonotype with many counts. Its antigen is undetermined. Study findings and constraints: The model foresaw ophthalmopathy a median 6.5 months prior to onset. Ophthalmopathy cases were set apart from stable hyperthyroidism by a 13 V-J model.

Amplification of TCR beta CDR3 regions was performed using RNA transcripts as template. The primer set for the first-round RT-PCR of the TCR CDR3 was HTBI. One entry per CDR3 protein results from TCRdb running MiXCR on the multiplex PCR reads. The table shows about 410,000 distinct CDR3 sequences, with approximately 15% occurring only once. Ophthalmopathy cases met thresholds of Clinical Activity Score at least 3, NOSPECS grade at least 4 and duration under 3 months. Material: blood. The source is a man between 18 and 29 years old with Graves' ophthalmopathy. The genes are TRBV11-1 and TRBJ2-3; 8 bases align to TRBD1. In DNA form, the CDR3 reads TGTGCCAGCAGCTCACAGGGGGAAATGAGCACAGATACGCAGTATTTT. Protein: CASSSQGEMSTDTQYF.